This is a list of T cell receptor beta chains from one sample in a study of blood T cell repertoires in COVID-19. The method was immunoSEQ multiplex PCR; TCRdb's version includes in-frame clones alone and lacks a portion of them. The sample has 190,000 or so clones; roughly four fifths are singletons. The sequenced sample consisted of PBMCs or T cells enriched from blood (not recorded which). These TCRs come from a man aged 40-49 years who had recovered from COVID-19. Each CDR3 is given with its conserved first and last residue. The D gene is left open where the match is weak. Only some rows state a clone size, as once, few, many or a class for expanded clones.

j_gene | v_gene | abundance | d_gene | CDR3aa | CDR3nt
TRBJ1-2 | TRBV19 | once | NA | CASSKGQTNYGYTF | TGTGCCAGTAGTAAAGGACAGACTAACTATGGCTACACCTTC
TRBJ1-2 | TRBV7-9 | NA | NA | CASSVHSSDHYGYTF | TGTGCCAGCAGCGTACACAGTTCTGACCACTATGGCTACACCTTC
TRBJ1-1 | TRBV6-5 | NA | TRBD1 | CASSKGQGVGLEAFF | TGTGCCAGCAGCAAGGGACAGGGGGTTGGTTTGGAAGCTTTCTTT
TRBJ2-1 | TRBV12-3/TRBV12-4 | NA | NA | CASNLNFGEQFF | TGTGCCAGCAATTTAAACTTTGGTGAGCAGTTCTTC
TRBJ2-1 | TRBV2 | NA | TRBD2 | CASRGLAGEQFF | TGTGCCAGCAGGGGACTAGCGGGGGAGCAGTTCTTC
TRBJ1-1 | TRBV28 | NA | NA | CASSSPVKSEAFF | TGTGCCAGCAGTTCACCGGTGAAGAGTGAAGCTTTCTTT
TRBJ1-1 | TRBV7-8 | NA | NA | CASSLSGLVQGTEAFF | TGTGCCAGCAGCCTCTCTGGTTTAGTCCAGGGCACTGAAGCTTTCTTT
TRBJ2-3 | TRBV4-1 | NA | TRBD1 | CASSPRHGTGLDTQYF | TGCGCCAGCAGCCCTCGCCACGGGACAGGCCTAGATACGCAGTATTTT
TRBJ1-5 | TRBV5-8 | NA | TRBD1 | CASSARQGKIGNQPQHF | TGTGCCAGCAGCGCCAGACAGGGGAAGATTGGCAATCAGCCCCAGCATTTT
TRBJ1-6 | TRBV3-1/TRBV3-2 | NA | TRBD1 | CASSPRDRYNSPLHF | TGTGCCAGCAGCCCTCGGGACAGATATAATTCACCCCTCCACTTT
TRBJ2-3 | TRBV3-1/TRBV3-2 | NA | NA | CASSQDGSPGTDTQYF | TGTGCCAGCAGCCAAGATGGGAGCCCGGGGACAGATACGCAGTATTTT
TRBJ2-1 | TRBV7-3 | NA | TRBD2 | CASSSPGLAGGSNEQFF | TGTGCCAGCAGCTCGCCCGGACTAGCGGGAGGGAGCAATGAGCAGTTCTTC
TRBJ1-5 | TRBV21-1 | NA | NA | CASSPSAGVGQPQHF | TGTGCCAGCAGCCCCTCGGCGGGTGTAGGGCAGCCCCAGCATTTT
TRBJ2-7 | TRBV4-2 | NA | NA | CASRDSRRVSYEQYF | TGTGCCAGCAGGGACTCCAGGAGGGTCTCCTACGAGCAGTACTTC
TRBJ2-5 | TRBV10-2 | few | NA | CASSDKGEVKTQYF | TGCGCCAGCAGTGATAAGGGAGAGGTGAAGACCCAGTACTTC
TRBJ1-1 | TRBV12-5 | NA | NA | CASGLVIYGLRDTEAFF | TGTGCTAGTGGTTTGGTAATCTATGGGTTACGGGACACTGAAGCTTTCTTT
TRBJ2-1 | TRBV2 | NA | TRBD2 | CASSVAGGQYNEQFF | TGTGCCAGCAGTGTCGCGGGAGGTCAATACAATGAGCAGTTCTTC
TRBJ2-1 | TRBV11-3 | NA | NA | CASSYRTDSYNEQFF | TGTGCCAGCAGCTACCGGACAGACTCCTACAATGAGCAGTTCTTC
TRBJ2-2 | TRBV11-2 | NA | NA | CASSNPLLGDTGELFF | TGTGCCAGCAGCAACCCCCTCCTGGGAGATACCGGGGAGCTGTTTTTT
TRBJ1-2 | TRBV30 | NA | NA | CAWSVQAVGGYTF | TGTGCCTGGAGTGTACAGGCAGTTGGTGGCTACACCTTC